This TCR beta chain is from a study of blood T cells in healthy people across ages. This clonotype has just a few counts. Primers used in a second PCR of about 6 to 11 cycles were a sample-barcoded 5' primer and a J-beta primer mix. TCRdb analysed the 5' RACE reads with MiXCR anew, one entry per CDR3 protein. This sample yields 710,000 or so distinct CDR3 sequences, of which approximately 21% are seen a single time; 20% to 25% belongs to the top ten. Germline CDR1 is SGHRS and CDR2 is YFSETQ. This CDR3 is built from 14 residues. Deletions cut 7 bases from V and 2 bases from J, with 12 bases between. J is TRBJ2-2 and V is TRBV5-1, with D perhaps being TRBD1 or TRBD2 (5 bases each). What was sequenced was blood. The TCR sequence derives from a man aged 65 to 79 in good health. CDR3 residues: CASSDGGNTGELFF. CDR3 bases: TGCGCCAGCTCGGATGGGGGAAACACCGGGGAGCTGTTTTTT.